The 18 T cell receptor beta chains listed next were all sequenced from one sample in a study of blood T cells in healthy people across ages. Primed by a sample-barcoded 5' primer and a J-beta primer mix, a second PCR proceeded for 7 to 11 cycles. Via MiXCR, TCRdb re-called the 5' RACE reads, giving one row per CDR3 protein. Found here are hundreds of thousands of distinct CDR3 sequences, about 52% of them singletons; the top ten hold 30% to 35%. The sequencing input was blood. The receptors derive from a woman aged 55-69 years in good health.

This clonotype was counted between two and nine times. CDR3 protein: CASSASGNNYEQYF. The CDR3 DNA is TGTGCCAGCAGTGCTAGCGGGAATAATTACGAGCAGTACTTC. V and J are TRBV27 and TRBJ2-7; 9 bases map to TRBD2. This CDR3 is built from 14 residues. The J segment lost 4 bases and the V segment lost 5 bases, leaving 6 bases of the junction unmatched. Germline lookup yields CDR1 MNHEY and CDR2 SMNVEV (reference sequence).

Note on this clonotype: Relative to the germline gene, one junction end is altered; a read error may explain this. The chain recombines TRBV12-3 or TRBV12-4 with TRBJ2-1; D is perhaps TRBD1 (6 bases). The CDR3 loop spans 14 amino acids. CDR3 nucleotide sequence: TGTGCCAGCAGCCTTTATTATGGGGGCAATAAGCAGTTCTTC. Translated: CASSLYYGGNKQFF.

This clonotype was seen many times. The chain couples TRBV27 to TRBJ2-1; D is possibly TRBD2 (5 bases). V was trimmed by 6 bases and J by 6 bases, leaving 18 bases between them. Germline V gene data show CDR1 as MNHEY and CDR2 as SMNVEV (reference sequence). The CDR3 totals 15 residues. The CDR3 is CASRTGFNRGNEQFF. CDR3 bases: TGTGCCAGCAGGACCGGGTTCAATCGGGGCAATGAGCAGTTCTTC.

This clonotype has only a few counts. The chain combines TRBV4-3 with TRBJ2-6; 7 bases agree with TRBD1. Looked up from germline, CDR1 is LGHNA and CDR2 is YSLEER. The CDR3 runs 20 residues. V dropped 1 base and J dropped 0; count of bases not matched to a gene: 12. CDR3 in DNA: TGCGCCAGCAGCCAAGCATTACCAGGGGGTTCCTACTCTGGGGCCAACGTCCTGACTTTC. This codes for CASSQALPGGSYSGANVLTF.

The DNA for the CDR3 is TGTGCCAGCAGCTTAGTTCTCGGCTCTAGCGGAGAGCAGTACTTC. Its protein product is CASSLVLGSSGEQYF. This rearrangement joins TRBV11-1 to TRBJ2-7; TRBD2 matches 7 bases. J was trimmed by 7 bases and V by 1 base; bases with no gene match: 10. Germline V lookup: CDR1 SGHAT, CDR2 FQDESV (reference sequence). The CDR3 has 15 amino acids.

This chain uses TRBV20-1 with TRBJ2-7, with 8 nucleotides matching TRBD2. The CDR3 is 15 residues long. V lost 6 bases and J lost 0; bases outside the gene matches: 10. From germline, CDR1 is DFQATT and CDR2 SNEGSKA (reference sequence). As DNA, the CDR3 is TGCAGTGCAGAAGATAGCGGGAAAAGCTCCTACGAGCAGTACTTC. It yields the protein CSAEDSGKSSYEQYF.

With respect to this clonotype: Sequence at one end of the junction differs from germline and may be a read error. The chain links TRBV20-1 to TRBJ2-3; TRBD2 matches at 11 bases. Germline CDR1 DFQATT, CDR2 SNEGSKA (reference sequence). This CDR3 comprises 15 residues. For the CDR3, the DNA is TGCAGTGCGAGAGTTAGCGGGAGGGCCACAGATACGCAGTATTTT. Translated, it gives CSARVSGRATDTQYF.

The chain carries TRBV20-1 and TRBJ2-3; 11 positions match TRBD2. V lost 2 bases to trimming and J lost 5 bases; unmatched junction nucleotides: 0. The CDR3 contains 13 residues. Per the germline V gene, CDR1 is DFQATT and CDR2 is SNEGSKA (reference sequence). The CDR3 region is CSARLAGGDTQYF. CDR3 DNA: TGCAGTGCTAGACTAGCGGGAGGAGATACGCAGTATTTT.

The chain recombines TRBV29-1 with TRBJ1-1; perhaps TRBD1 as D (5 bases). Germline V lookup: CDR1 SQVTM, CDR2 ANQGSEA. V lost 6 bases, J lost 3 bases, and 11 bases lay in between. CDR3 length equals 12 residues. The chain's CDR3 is CSVFQGDTEAFF. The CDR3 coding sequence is TGCAGCGTGTTTCAGGGTGACACTGAAGCTTTCTTT. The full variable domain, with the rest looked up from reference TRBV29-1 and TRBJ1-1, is SAVISQKPSRDICQRGTSLTIQCQVDSQVTMMFWYRQQPGQSLTLIATANQGSEATYESGFVIDKFPISRPNLTFSTLTVSNMSPEDSSIYLCSVFQGDTEAFFGQGTRLTVV.

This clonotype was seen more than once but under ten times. The DNA for the CDR3 is TGCAGCGTTGCTTCCAGAGCCAAAAACATTCAGTACTTC. Its translation: CSVASRAKNIQYF. The rearrangement joins TRBV29-1 to TRBJ2-4, with D unclear. The CDR3 is made up of 13 amino acids. V gave up 4 bases and J gave up 0 bases, with 7 bases separating them. CDR1 is SQVTM, CDR2 ANQGSEA, per germline.

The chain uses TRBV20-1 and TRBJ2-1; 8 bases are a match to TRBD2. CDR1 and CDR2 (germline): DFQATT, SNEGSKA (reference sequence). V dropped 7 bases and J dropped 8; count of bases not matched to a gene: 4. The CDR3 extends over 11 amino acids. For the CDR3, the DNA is TGCAGTGGACTAGCGACTCATGAGCAGTTCTTC. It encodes CSGLATHEQFF.

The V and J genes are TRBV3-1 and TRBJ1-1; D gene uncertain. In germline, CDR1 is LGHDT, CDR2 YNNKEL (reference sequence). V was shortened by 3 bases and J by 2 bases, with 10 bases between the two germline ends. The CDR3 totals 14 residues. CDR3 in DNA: TGTGCCAGCAGCCAGAAGGGTCGAAACACTGAAGCTTTCTTT. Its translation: CASSQKGRNTEAFF.

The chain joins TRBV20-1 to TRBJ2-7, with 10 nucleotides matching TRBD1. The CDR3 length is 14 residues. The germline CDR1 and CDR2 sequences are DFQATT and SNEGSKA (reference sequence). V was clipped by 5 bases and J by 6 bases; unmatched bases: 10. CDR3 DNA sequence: TGCAGTGCTGGACCCCGACAGGGGGCGTTCGAGCAGTACTTC. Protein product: CSAGPRQGAFEQYF.

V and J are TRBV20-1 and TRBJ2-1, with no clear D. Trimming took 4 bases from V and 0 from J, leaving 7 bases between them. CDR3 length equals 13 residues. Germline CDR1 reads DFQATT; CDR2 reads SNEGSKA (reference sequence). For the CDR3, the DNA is TGCAGTGCTATCTCCTACTCCTACAATGAGCAGTTCTTC. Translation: CSAISYSYNEQFF.

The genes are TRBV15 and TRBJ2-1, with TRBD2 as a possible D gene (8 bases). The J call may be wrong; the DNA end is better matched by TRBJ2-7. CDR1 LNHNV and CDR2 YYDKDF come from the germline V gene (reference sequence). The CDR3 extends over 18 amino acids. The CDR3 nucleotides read TGTGCCACCAACACACCCTTCCCCGGGACTAGAGGGGGCGATGAGCAGTACTTC. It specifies CATNTPFPGTRGGDEQYF.

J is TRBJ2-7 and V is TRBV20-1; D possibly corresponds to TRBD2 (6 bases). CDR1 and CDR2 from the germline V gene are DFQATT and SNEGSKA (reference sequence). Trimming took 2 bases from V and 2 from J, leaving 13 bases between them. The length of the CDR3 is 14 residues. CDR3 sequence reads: CSARRGYGTYEQYF. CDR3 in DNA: TGCAGTGCTAGACGGGGGTACGGGACCTACGAGCAGTACTTC.

Here the CDR3 DNA reads TGCGCCAGCAGCCAAGGGGGCGGGAGGATCCCAGATACGCAGTATTTT. Amino acid sequence: CASSQGGGRIPDTQYF. This chain connects TRBV4-3 to TRBJ2-3; 8 bases are shared with TRBD2. Germline loops: CDR1 LGHNA, CDR2 YSLEER. V lost 1 base, J lost 4 bases, and 7 bases stayed unmatched. This CDR3 contains 16 residues.

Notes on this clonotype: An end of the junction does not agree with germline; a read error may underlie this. The CDR3 nucleotides read TGTGCCAGCAGCTTACTGGGCTCACCCCCCCACTTT. It specifies CASSLLGSPPHF. The V and J genes are TRBV7-3 and TRBJ1-6; no definite D call. Germline V CDR1 and CDR2: SGHTA, FQGTGA. The CDR3 is 12 residues long.